This T cell receptor (beta chain) was identified during a study of vaccination effects on CD4 cells after COVID-19. As for this clone: No antigen is known for it.

Under the ViraFEST assay, PBMC were stimulated with viral peptide pools so that antigen-specific CD4+ T cells expanded. Sequencing was performed afterwards. Investigators separated out CD4+ T cells once 10 days of culture had passed. Vaccine recipients had no previous SARS-CoV-2 infection; their nucleocapsid antibodies were negative. Half-medium replacement with IL-2 medium occurred on days 3 and 7. The repertoire was sequenced with immunoSEQ multiplex PCR; TCRdb's copy has only in-frame clones and lacks some. This table holds roughly 65,000 clones, approximately 76% found once. The sequenced sample was CD4+ T cells from PBMCs cultured with HCoV-NL63 spike peptides, obtained before COVID-19 vaccination. The receptor was isolated from a human donor who received a COVID-19 vaccine.

CDR3 sequence (DNA): TGTGCCAGCAGCCCGGGACAGGGATTGACCACAGATACGCAGTATTTT. Its protein product is CASSPGQGLTTDTQYF. V is TRBV5-8 and J is TRBJ2-3; 9 positions agree with TRBD1. Germline lookup yields CDR1 SGHTS and CDR2 YDEGEE. J gave up 2 bases and V 4 bases, and 8 bases lay outside the gene matches. The CDR3 sequence is 16 residues long.